This T cell receptor beta chain is from a study of cytomegalovirus exposure and HLA in healthy donors. Study findings and constraints: Within a later analysis, the majority of CMV-associated TCR beta chains appeared HLA-restricted. In vitro checks showed that a few CMV-associated chains really do target CMV antigens.

Trimming stripped 5 bases from V and 3 bases from J, with 19 bases between. CDR3 length: 16 residues. Germline values: CDR1 SGHVS, CDR2 FQNEAQ. The PCR was carried out with 60 Vbeta primers and 13 Jbeta primers. Using immunoSEQ multiplex PCR, the repertoire was profiled, and TCRdb retains in-frame clones only, with some absent. The sample carries approximately 100,000 clones, roughly a tenth recorded once. As to this clone: Its antigen is unknown.

Material: PBMCs. The V call is TRBV7-8, the J call TRBJ1-1; D call uncertain. This TCR derives from a man aged 35 to 55 in good health and CMV-seropositive. Here the CDR3 reads CASSTRLRERHTEAFF. CDR3 coding DNA: TGTGCCAGCAGCACAAGATTGAGGGAACGCCACACTGAAGCTTTCTTT.